This section outlines one T cell receptor beta chain sequence together with its context. V shed 4 bases and J shed 8 bases, with 13 bases lying between them. The CDR3 runs to 13 residues. From germline, CDR1 is SGHRS and CDR2 YFSETQ. This record belongs to a study of blood T cell repertoires in COVID-19. About the study: Researchers got acute and convalescent COVID-19 samples from the United States, Italy and Spain. The analysed material was cDNA or gDNA that came from T cells, B-cell-depleted T cells, or PBMCs.

Original data processing: Estimation of nucleated cell counts relied on the amplification of reference gene primers. Generated by immunoSEQ multiplex PCR, the TCRdb table keeps only in-frame clones and is missing some. V and J calls and clone size follow that table, whereas D and trimming were derived from the DNA. The top ten hold 4.5% to 6% of the sample, which has hundreds of thousands of clones, 82% seen once. The clonotype was recovered from an elderly woman with active or convalescent COVID-19. The chain employs TRBV5-1 and TRBJ2-1; D ambiguous. The sample taken for sequencing was peripheral blood. As DNA, the CDR3 is TGCGCCAGCAGCGATCCCCGCCGGGATGAGCAGTTCTTC. Protein sequence: CASSDPRRDEQFF.